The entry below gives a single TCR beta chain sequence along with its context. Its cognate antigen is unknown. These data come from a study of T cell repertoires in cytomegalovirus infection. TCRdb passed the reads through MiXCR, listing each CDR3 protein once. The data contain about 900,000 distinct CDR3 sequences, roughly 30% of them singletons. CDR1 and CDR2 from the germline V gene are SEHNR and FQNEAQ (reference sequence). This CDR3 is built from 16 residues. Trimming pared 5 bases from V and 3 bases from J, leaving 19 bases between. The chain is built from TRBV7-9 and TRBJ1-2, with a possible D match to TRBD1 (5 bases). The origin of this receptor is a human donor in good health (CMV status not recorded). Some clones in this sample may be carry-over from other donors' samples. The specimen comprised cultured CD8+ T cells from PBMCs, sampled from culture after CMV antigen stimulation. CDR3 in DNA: TGTGCCAGCAGCCCACCCGGGACCTGGTTTGACTATGGCTACACCTTC. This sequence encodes CASSPPGTWFDYGYTF.